The 10 T cell receptor beta chains in this list originate from one sample, sequenced in a study of blood T cell repertoires in COVID-19. The repertoire was sequenced with immunoSEQ multiplex PCR; TCRdb's copy has only in-frame clones and lacks some. The sample contains 60,000 to 80,000 clones, approximately 80% of which appear only once. Sequenced input: peripheral blood. The receptors originated from a man aged 50 or older with COVID-19, enrolled during active disease.

The chain uses TRBV28 and TRBJ1-1; 8 positions match TRBD1. The germline V gene encodes CDR1 MDHEN and CDR2 SYDVKM. The CDR3 is made up of 16 amino acids. Trimming cost V 4 bases and J 4 bases; bases outside gene matches: 11. The CDR3 coding sequence is TGTGCCAGCAGTTCCCTCGGACAGGGTTTTGGCACTGAAGCTTTCTTT. Translated: CASSSLGQGFGTEAFF.

The CDR3 coding sequence is TGTGCCAGCAGACAGAGCTCCTACAATGAGCAGTTCTTC. Translated: CASRQSSYNEQFF. This chain links TRBV7-9 with TRBJ2-1; D is unresolved. V lost 6 bases, J lost 0 bases, and 6 bases lay in between. CDR1 SEHNR and CDR2 FQNEAQ come from the germline V gene (reference sequence). The CDR3 sequence is 13 residues long.

This sequence joins TRBV28 and TRBJ2-1; a weak D match, TRBD2 (7 bases). Germline V lookup: CDR1 MDHEN, CDR2 SYDVKM. CDR3 length equals 14 residues. V dropped 4 bases and J dropped 9 bases, with 16 bases sitting between them. CDR3: CASSSYGGRFEQFF. CDR3 DNA sequence: TGTGCCAGCAGTTCCTACGGGGGGCGTTTTGAGCAGTTCTTC.

The chain has TRBV15 and TRBJ2-2, with TRBD2 identical over 14 bases. Germline CDR1 and CDR2: LNHNV and YYDKDF (reference sequence). The CDR3 runs 20 residues. Losses at the gene ends were 5 bases for V and 4 bases for J; bases not matched to a gene: 15. The CDR3 here is CATSRAAGLAGVGSTGELFF. Written as DNA, the CDR3 is TGTGCCACCAGCCGGGCTGCGGGACTAGCGGGAGTGGGGAGCACCGGGGAGCTGTTTTTT.

V usage is TRBV6-5 and J usage is TRBJ2-7, with 8 nucleotides matching TRBD1. The trim removed 4 bases at V and 3 bases at J, leaving 5 bases unmatched. This CDR3 region has 14 residues. Germline lookup yields CDR1 MNHEY and CDR2 SVGAGI. The CDR3 sequence: CASSSRQGNYEQYF. CDR3 coding DNA: TGTGCCAGCAGTTCCCGACAGGGGAACTACGAGCAGTACTTC.

The V gene is TRBV30, the J gene TRBJ2-1; no definite D call. This CDR3 has 14 amino acids. The V end was cut by 3 bases, the J end by 0 bases, with 9 bases between. From germline, CDR1 is GTSNPN and CDR2 SVGIG (reference sequence). The CDR3 loop is CAWRRASSYNEQFF. CDR3 bases: TGTGCCTGGAGGAGAGCGTCCTCCTACAATGAGCAGTTCTTC.

V gene TRBV6-2 or TRBV6-3 combines with J gene TRBJ2-5; 7 positions agree with TRBD2. Germline values: CDR1 MNHEY, CDR2 SVGEGT. The V gene end was trimmed by 5 bases and the J gene end by 2 bases; junction bases not matched to a gene: 5. The CDR3 consists of 14 residues. This CDR3 reads CASSPTRGQETQYF. The CDR3 bases are TGTGCCAGCAGTCCAACGCGGGGGCAAGAGACCCAGTACTTC.

The J gene is TRBJ2-1, the V gene TRBV3-1 (or the pseudogene TRBV3-2), with TRBD1 matching 7 bases. V shed 2 bases and J 8 bases; nucleotides not matched to a gene: 6. Germline CDR1 reads LGHDT; CDR2 reads YNNKEL (reference sequence). The CDR3 consists of 14 residues. CDR3 protein: CASSQPDRADEQFF. DNA of the CDR3: TGTGCCAGCAGCCAACCCGACAGGGCGGATGAGCAGTTCTTC.

This clone has only one observation. V and J are TRBV2 and TRBJ1-2, with D tentatively TRBD1 (6 bases). This CDR3 spans 17 amino acids. Germline V CDR1 and CDR2: SNHLY, FYNNEI. With 4 bases removed from V and 0 bases from J, the gap between germline ends came to 18 bases. The DNA for the CDR3 is TGTGCCAGCAGTGTTTTTTTTGGGGGCTCTCCTAACTATGGCTACACCTTC. The encoded protein is CASSVFFGGSPNYGYTF.

The chain has TRBV6-5 and TRBJ2-7; no reliable D call. Germline CDR1 is MNHEY and CDR2 is SVGAGI. The CDR3 totals 15 residues. Trimming cost V 2 bases and J 0 bases, with 11 bases left between them. In DNA, the CDR3 is TGTGCCAGCAGTTACGGCGTACAGAGCTCCTACGAGCAGTACTTC. This codes for CASSYGVQSSYEQYF.